The 11 T cell receptor beta chains presented below share a single source sample, sequenced in a study of beta chain features in type 1 diabetes. Expressed TCRB transcripts got sequenced, as all isolated RNA was reverse transcribed. Using immunoSEQ multiplex PCR, the repertoire was profiled, and TCRdb retains in-frame clones only, with some absent. The data contain under 450,000 clones, about 15% of them singletons. The sequenced sample was naive CD4+ T cells from blood. All receptors derive from a woman between 18 and 30 years old in good health.

This clone has only one observation. CDR3 in DNA: TGTGCCAGCAGCCTACAGAGCTCTGGGGCCAACGTCCTGACTTTC. Amino acid sequence: CASSLQSSGANVLTF. J is TRBJ2-6 and V is TRBV28; D is undetermined. Trimming cost V 6 bases and J 0 bases, with 9 bases left between them. The CDR3 totals 15 residues. CDR1 is MDHEN, CDR2 SYDVKM, per germline.

The CDR3 here is CASSHQGLGTNYGYTF. CDR3 sequence (DNA): TGCGCCAGCAGCCATCAGGGGCTCGGGACTAACTATGGCTACACCTTC. The J gene is TRBJ1-2, the V gene TRBV4-1, with D tentatively TRBD1 (6 bases). The CDR3 has 16 residues. Trimming shortened V by 3 bases and J by 0 bases, and 14 bases separated the two germline ends. Germline V gene sequence: CDR1 MGHRA, CDR2 YSYEKL.

This clone was seen a handful of times. This sequence joins TRBV4-2 and TRBJ2-5, with 13 bases that match TRBD2. This CDR3 region has 16 residues. The V segment lost 0 bases and the J segment 3 bases; nucleotides outside the gene matches: 1. Per germline, CDR1 LGHNA and CDR2 YNFKEQ. CDR3 region: CASSQEGLAGEETQYF. CDR3 DNA: TGTGCCAGCAGCCAAGAAGGACTAGCGGGAGAAGAGACCCAGTACTTC.

This clone has a handful of counts. This chain joins TRBV15 and TRBJ1-1; TRBD1 is a possible D gene (5 bases). Germline V lookup: CDR1 LNHNV, CDR2 YYDKDF (reference sequence). Trimming shortened V by 0 bases and J by 3 bases, and 14 bases separated the two germline ends. The CDR3 loop spans 16 amino acids. The CDR3 sequence is CATSRDEQGRYTEAFF. The CDR3, as DNA: TGTGCCACCAGCAGAGATGAGCAGGGCAGGTACACTGAAGCTTTCTTT.

In this sample, this clone turned up a few times. V usage is TRBV6-6 and J usage is TRBJ2-1; D may be TRBD1 (6 bases). The CDR3 runs 16 residues. CDR1 MNHNY and CDR2 SVGAGI come from the germline V gene (reference sequence). The V end lost 5 bases, the J end lost 0 bases, and 14 bases lay between the germline ends. The CDR3 region is CASSPRTVRSYNEQFF. In DNA form, the CDR3 reads TGTGCCAGCAGTCCCCGGACAGTCCGCTCCTACAATGAGCAGTTCTTC.

This clone was picked up a small number of times. The V gene is TRBV30, the J gene TRBJ2-5; tentatively, D is TRBD1 (6 bases). V gave up 0 bases and J gave up 5 bases, with 10 bases separating them. The germline CDR1 and CDR2 sequences are GTSNPN and SVGIG (reference sequence). This CDR3 region has 13 residues. CDR3 amino acids: CAWSVGGVETQYF. In nucleotides, the CDR3 is TGTGCCTGGAGTGTAGGGGGTGTGGAGACCCAGTACTTC.

This clone has more than one count but fewer than ten. The V gene is TRBV5-1, the J gene TRBJ2-2, with 9 nucleotides matching TRBD2. The V gene end was trimmed by 0 bases and the J gene end by 9 bases; junction bases not matched to a gene: 9. CDR1 is SGHRS and CDR2 is YFSETQ in the germline V gene. This CDR3 has 16 residues. The CDR3: CASSLVAGLAFRELFF. The CDR3 DNA reads as TGCGCCAGCAGCTTGGTTGCTGGACTAGCGTTCCGGGAGCTGTTTTTT.

The table lists this clone with a few counts. The V and J genes are TRBV14 and TRBJ1-1, with D maybe TRBD1 (5 bases). The CDR3 spans 13 residues. Per germline, CDR1 SGHDN and CDR2 FVKESK. Deletions cut 5 bases from V and 1 base from J, with 8 bases between. CDR3 bases: TGTGCCAGCAGCTTCGGACAGAACACTGAAGCTTTCTTT. Protein: CASSFGQNTEAFF.

This chain uses TRBV28 with TRBJ2-1; 12 positions match TRBD1. Germline CDR1 and CDR2: MDHEN and SYDVKM. CDR3 length: 17 residues. V shed 4 bases, J shed 4 bases, and the junction held 8 bases outside the gene matches. CDR3 in DNA: TGTGCCAGCAGTTCCCCGGGGACAGGGGGCGCGTACAATGAGCAGTTCTTC. Translating gives CASSSPGTGGAYNEQFF.

This chain uses TRBV4-2 with TRBJ2-3; D unresolved. V lost 8 bases, J lost 1 base, and 13 bases lay in between. The CDR3 extends over 14 amino acids. The V gene's germline CDR1 is LGHNA and CDR2 YNFKEQ. This CDR3 reads CASRRDLGTDTQYF. DNA of the CDR3: TGTGCCAGCCGTCGAGATCTCGGCACAGATACGCAGTATTTT.

In this sample, this clone turned up a few times. The chain recombines TRBV19 with TRBJ2-4; TRBD2 matches at 9 bases. Germline trimming cut 4 bases from V and 4 bases from J; bases unmatched to any gene: 5. Germline V gene lookup returns CDR1 LNHDA and CDR2 SQIVND (reference sequence). The CDR3 runs 15 residues. In DNA, the CDR3 is TGTGCCAGTAGTAAGACTAGCGGAGGAAAAAACATTCAGTACTTC. Its protein product is CASSKTSGGKNIQYF.